One and the same sample provided the 10 T cell receptor beta chains below, sequenced in a study of regulatory T cells in long-lasting Graves disease. HTBI primers from iRepertoire and Arm-PCR of CDR3 regions yielded the TCR beta libraries. TCRdb recomputed calls from the multiplex PCR reads with MiXCR, one row per CDR3 protein. The data contain under 450,000 distinct CDR3 sequences, 20% to 25% of them singletons. The time point: persistent/refractory GD, antithyroid drugs over 5 years with positive TRAb. The TCR library was prepared using RNA isolated from PBMCs. The material sequenced was peripheral blood mononuclear cells (PBMCs), taken when the disease was refractory, from a patient treated with antithyroid drugs. The source of these receptors is a middle-aged woman with Graves disease.

The sample holds many counts of this clonotype. The rearrangement links TRBV20-1 to TRBJ2-6; no definite D call. Germline V gene lookup returns CDR1 DFQATT and CDR2 SNEGSKA (reference sequence). The CDR3 is 13 residues long. V gave up 0 bases and J gave up 4 bases, with 4 bases separating them. The CDR3 DNA sequence: TGCAGTGCTAGAGATTTGGGGGCCAACGTCCTGACTTTC. This sequence encodes CSARDLGANVLTF.

This clonotype was recorded a few times. Mismatch with germline at one junction end may stem from a read error. J is TRBJ2-7 and V is TRBV19; TRBD1 is a possible D gene (5 bases). The CDR3 is 14 amino acids. CDR1 LNHDA and CDR2 SQIVND come from the germline V gene (reference sequence). This CDR3 reads CASKVTASSYEQHF. DNA for the CDR3: TGTGCCAGTAAAGTGACAGCGAGCTCCTACGAGCAGCACTTC.

J is TRBJ2-1 and V is TRBV19, with D unclear. The length of the CDR3 is 13 residues. Trimming took 5 bases from V and 4 from J, leaving 9 bases between them. Germline V gene sequence: CDR1 LNHDA, CDR2 SQIVND (reference sequence). This CDR3 reads CASSVVMYNEQFF. CDR3 DNA sequence: TGTGCCAGTAGTGTAGTCATGTACAATGAGCAGTTCTTC. The variable domain in full, completed from reference TRBV19 and TRBJ2-1, reads DGGITQSPKYLFRKEGQNVTLSCEQNLNHDAMYWYRQDPGQGLRLIYYSQIVNDFQKGDIAEGYSVSREKKESFPLTVTSAQKNPTAFYLCASSVVMYNEQFFGPGTRLTVL.

In its sample, this clonotype was seen once. This sequence joins TRBV29-1 and TRBJ2-2, with D perhaps matching TRBD2 (6 bases). The CDR3 totals 14 residues. Trimming took off 4 bases at V and 4 bases at J, with 13 bases between the two ends. Germline assignment: CDR1 SQVTM and CDR2 ANQGSEA. The CDR3 nucleotides are TGCAGCGTTGGAGGGAGGTTGGGCACCGGGGAGCTGTTTTTT. Protein sequence: CSVGGRLGTGELFF.

This clonotype was found many times. The CDR3 DNA reads as TGTGCCAGCAGTGCAGGGGACTTGAACACTGAAGCTTTCTTT. It is translated as CASSAGDLNTEAFF. The J gene is TRBJ1-1, the V gene TRBV28, with TRBD1 as a possible D gene (6 bases). Germline CDR1 is MDHEN and CDR2 is SYDVKM. The CDR3 extends over 14 amino acids. V dropped 5 bases and J dropped 0 bases, with 10 bases sitting between them.

The CDR3 reads CASRDSGNTIYF. The CDR3 DNA follows: TGTGCCAGCAGGGACTCTGGAAACACCATATATTTT. The chain joins TRBV7-9 to TRBJ1-3; D is undetermined. The CDR3 runs to 12 residues. Trimming left V 6 bases short and J 0 bases short, with 3 bases between. The germline V gene encodes CDR1 SEHNR and CDR2 FQNEAQ (reference sequence). The variable domain in full, completed from reference TRBV7-9 and TRBJ1-3, reads DTGVSQNPRHKITKRGQNVTFRCDPISEHNRLYWYRQTLGQGPEFLTYFQNEAQLEKSRLLSDRFSAERPKGSFSTLEIQRTEQGDSAMYLCASRDSGNTIYFGEGSWLTVV.

This clonotype was seen only a few times. The V and J genes are TRBV7-8 and TRBJ2-5, with D unresolved. The germline V and J ends were trimmed by 5 bases and 1 base, with 11 bases remaining between them. CDR1 is SGHVS and CDR2 is FQNEAQ in the germline V gene. The CDR3 is 14 residues long. CDR3 coding DNA: TGTGCCAGCAGCCCGAGCAGGACCCAAGAGACCCAGTACTTC. This codes for CASSPSRTQETQYF.

This clonotype has at least ten counts. This chain joins TRBV7-2 and TRBJ2-5; D not resolved. Germline CDR1 reads SGHTA; CDR2 reads FQGNSA. Trimming shortened V by 3 bases and J by 5 bases, and 13 bases separated the two germline ends. CDR3 size: 14 residues. Here the CDR3 reads CASSLINQRETQYF. The CDR3 bases are TGTGCCAGCAGCTTGATTAACCAAAGGGAGACCCAGTACTTC.

This clonotype was picked up many times. The rearrangement joins TRBV28 to TRBJ2-6, with D unresolved. CDR1 is MDHEN and CDR2 is SYDVKM in the germline V gene. V lost 4 bases and J 1 base, leaving 5 bases between the germline ends. The CDR3 length is 14 residues. CDR3 sequence: CASSWTSGANVLTF. In DNA form, the CDR3 reads TGTGCCAGCAGTTGGACGTCTGGGGCCAACGTCCTGACTTTC. The variable domain in full, with the rest retrieved from reference TRBV28 and TRBJ2-6, is DVKVTQSSRYLVKRTGEKVFLECVQDMDHENMFWYRQDPGLGLRLIYFSYDVKMKEKGDIPEGYSVSREKKERFSLILESASTNQTSMYLCASSWTSGANVLTFGAGSRLTVL.

V gene TRBV20-1 combines with J gene TRBJ1-2, with D unclear. This CDR3 has 13 residues. Trimming left V 6 bases short and J 1 base short, with 12 bases between. Per the germline V gene, CDR1 is DFQATT and CDR2 is SNEGSKA (reference sequence). In DNA form, the CDR3 reads TGCAGTGCCCTCAGGACCGGTAACTATGGCTACACCTTC. Translation gives CSALRTGNYGYTF.